Each of the 5 T cell receptor beta chains below was sequenced from the same sample in a study of blood T cell repertoires in COVID-19 (dated by TCRdb to the early 2020s). Libraries were constructed by the immunoSEQ multiplex PCR assay. The source is immuneACCESS, and TCRdb retained only in-frame sequences with V and J called. Part of the clones is not carried over; for the studies checked, unresolved V genes explain less than half of this, and the remainder is unexplained. A total of just under 65,000 clones appear in this sample, approximately 80% of them only once. The ten largest make up 12% to 15% of the sample. Source material: peripheral blood. These receptors were collected from a man aged 60-69 years with COVID-19, enrolled during active disease.

V is TRBV5-1 and J is TRBJ2-7; 11 bases map to TRBD2. The CDR3 spans 16 residues. Germline CDR1 and CDR2: SGHRS and YFSETQ. V lost 2 bases, J lost 7 bases, and 11 bases stayed unmatched. In nucleotides, the CDR3 is TGCGCCAGCAGCTTAGGGGAGGGACTAGCGGTCCGGGAGCAGTACTTC. Encoded protein: CASSLGEGLAVREQYF.

The gene calls are TRBV6-6 and TRBJ2-7; tentatively, D is TRBD1 (7 bases). CDR1 is MNHNY and CDR2 is SVGAGI in the germline V gene (reference sequence). V gave up 2 bases and J gave up 5 bases, with 13 bases separating them. CDR3 length: 14 amino acids. CDR3 region: CASSYGQGEDEQYF. The CDR3 bases are TGTGCCAGCAGTTACGGGCAGGGGGAGGACGAGCAGTACTTC.

The chain combines TRBV11-2 with TRBJ1-2, with 10 bases that match TRBD1. The CDR3 totals 13 residues. With V trimmed by 5 bases and J by 5 bases, 2 bases remained unmatched. CDR1 is SGHAT, CDR2 FQNNGV, per germline. In DNA, the CDR3 is TGTGCCAGCAGCCCGGGACAGGGGTATGGCTACACCTTC. It yields the protein CASSPGQGYGYTF. The full variable domain, in which reference TRBV11-2 and TRBJ1-2 provide the parts outside the CDR3, is EAGVAQSPRYKIIEKRQSVAFWCNPISGHATLYWYQQILGQGPKLLIQFQNNGVVDDSQLPKDRFSAERLKGVDSTLKIQPAKLEDSAVYLCASSPGQGYGYTFGSGTRLTVV.

J is TRBJ2-5 and V is TRBV10-3, with D possibly matching TRBD2 (7 bases). The CDR3 contains 14 residues. Germline CDR1 ENHRY, CDR2 SYGVKD. V lost 4 bases, J lost 2 bases, and 11 bases lay in between. The CDR3 DNA reads TGTGCCATCAGTGCCCGGGGGGCGCAAGAGACCCAGTACTTC. Protein: CAISARGAQETQYF.

V gene TRBV7-2 combines with J gene TRBJ2-2; no clear D. This CDR3 is built from 14 residues. V lost 5 bases, J lost 6 bases, and 13 bases lay in between. Germline CDR1 is SGHTA and CDR2 is FQGNSA. CDR3 DNA sequence: TGTGCCAGCAGCCCGAGGAGCATGGCCGGGGAGCTGTTTTTT. Translated: CASSPRSMAGELFF.